This entry is about one T cell receptor beta chain. Its antigen is unknown. The sample's treatment: oral pan-JAK inhibitor, 5-10 mg twice daily. The sample originates from a study of CD8+ T cells in alopecia areata. Overall study context: The share of scalp area affected provided the severity score for treated patients. General observations from the study: Significant decreases in scalp clonality and expanded CD8+ clones followed tofacitinib treatment. A single nonresponder leaves the baseline CD8+ expansion link to response uncertain.

TCR sequencing used cDNA made by reverse transcription of extracted RNA. The method was immunoSEQ multiplex PCR; TCRdb's version includes in-frame clones alone and lacks a portion of them. The sample yields under 250,000 clones, 66% seen once. The CDR3 length is 14 residues. V shed 6 bases, J shed 0 bases, and the junction held 4 bases outside the gene matches. The germline V gene encodes CDR1 MDHEN and CDR2 SYDVKM. The sequencing used CD4+ T cells sorted from blood, collected between weeks 43 and 45, from a patient treated with tofacitinib. The TCR originated in a human donor with alopecia areata. The chain couples TRBV28 to TRBJ1-2, with 7 bases aligning to TRBD1. The CDR3 bases are TGTGCCAGCAGGTCGGGACAGACTAACTATGGCTACACCTTC. It yields the protein CASRSGQTNYGYTF.